The entry that follows covers one TCR beta chain sequence. The antigen remains unidentified. The data stem from a study of vaccination and CD4 T cells after COVID-19. Study at large: Convalescent participants consisted of six males and four females, two being Hispanic.

Described treatment: roughly 10-day PBMC culture with coronavirus spike peptide pools or control peptides (ViraFEST assay). One should note that the unexposed donor's CD4+ T cells were collected before the COVID-19 pandemic (2011-2018). Once obtained from cultured CD4+ T cells, the DNA was sequenced using the Oncomine TCR Beta short-read assay. TCRdb ran MiXCR on the PCR reads and lists one entry per CDR3 protein. The sample has 8,000 to 9,500 distinct CDR3 sequences, under 40% seen once. Notes on the study in general: Median numbers of SARS-CoV-2-reactive clonotypes increased from 21 to 38 (not a significant change). The authors studied relatively few convalescent patients and analyzed no early post-infection timepoints.

Trimming took 1 base from V and 1 from J, leaving 6 bases between them. This CDR3 spans 14 amino acids. Germline values: CDR1 SGHVS, CDR2 FQNEAQ. This chain joins TRBV7-8 and TRBJ2-3, with a tentative D call TRBD1 (6 bases). The source of this sequence is a human donor in good health. Material for sequencing was CD4+ T cells from blood, cultured in vitro. CDR3 region: CASSLDRGTDTQYF. CDR3 in DNA: TGTGCCAGCAGCTTAGACAGGGGCACAGATACGCAGTATTTT.